One and the same sample provided the 25 T cell receptor beta chains below, sequenced in a study of Tregs in tolerant kidney transplant recipients. For these TCRs, the target antigens are not known. Clones were read by immunoSEQ multiplex PCR, and TCRdb kept only the in-frame ones, dropping some. This table holds tens of thousands of clones, roughly 96% found once. The material sequenced was Tregs from blood cultured with allogeneic cells. The receptors were sampled from a human donor in good health.

The gene calls are TRBV4-1 and TRBJ1-3; unclear D gene. V lost 1 base and J lost 1, with 14 bases in between. Germline lookup yields CDR1 MGHRA and CDR2 YSYEKL. The CDR3 consists of 17 residues. This CDR3 is CASSQVTRADSGNTIYF. The DNA of the CDR3 is TGCGCCAGCAGCCAAGTTACTAGGGCAGATTCTGGAAACACCATATATTTT.

The V and J genes are TRBV7-9 and TRBJ2-7, with 15 bases lining up with TRBD2. CDR1 is SEHNR, CDR2 FQNEAQ, per germline (reference sequence). CDR3 length: 17 residues. V lost 5 bases to trimming and J lost 2 bases; unmatched junction nucleotides: 7. The CDR3 sequence is CASSREGLAGGPYEQYF. CDR3 DNA sequence: TGTGCCAGCAGCCGAGAGGGACTAGCGGGAGGCCCCTACGAGCAGTACTTC.

The V and J genes are TRBV18 and TRBJ2-5; D is unclear. V was shortened by 3 bases and J by 2 bases, with 13 bases between the two germline ends. Looked up from germline, CDR1 is KGHSH and CDR2 is LQKENI. The CDR3 contains 15 residues. CDR3 DNA: TGTGCCAGCTCACCCCGTGCCGGAATACAAGAGACCCAGTACTTC. It yields the protein CASSPRAGIQETQYF.

This clone was observed a single time. The chain joins TRBV27 to TRBJ2-1, with a possible D match to TRBD2 (7 bases). The CDR3 spans 16 residues. V was shortened by 0 bases and J by 5 bases, with 14 bases between the two germline ends. Germline CDR1 is MNHEY and CDR2 is SMNVEV (reference sequence). Here the CDR3 reads CASSLSREGVHNEQFF. CDR3 nucleotides: TGTGCCAGCAGTTTATCCAGGGAGGGGGTTCACAATGAGCAGTTCTTC.

V is TRBV9 and J is TRBJ2-1, with D maybe TRBD2 (6 bases). Germline CDR1 reads SGDLS; CDR2 reads YYNGEE. This CDR3 spans 15 amino acids. The V end was cut by 2 bases, the J end by 1 base, with 10 bases between. The CDR3 reads CASSVLASSYNEQFF. The CDR3 coding sequence is TGTGCCAGCAGCGTTCTAGCGTCATCCTACAATGAGCAGTTCTTC.

V and J are TRBV5-5 and TRBJ1-2, with D uncertain. The germline gives CDR1 SGHKS, CDR2 YYEKEE (reference sequence). Trimming stripped 1 base from V and 0 bases from J, with 7 bases between. This CDR3 comprises 14 residues. This CDR3 reads CASSLWGTNYGYTF. The CDR3 DNA follows: TGTGCCAGCAGCTTGTGGGGTACTAACTATGGCTACACCTTC.

The V gene is TRBV10-3, the J gene TRBJ1-2; D is ambiguous. V lost 2 bases to trimming and J lost 10 bases, with 8 bases between them. CDR1 is ENHRY and CDR2 is SYGVKD in the germline V gene. The CDR3 spans 11 residues. The CDR3, as DNA: TGTGCCATCAGTGAGCTATGGGTCTACACCTTC. Protein sequence: CAISELWVYTF.

The chain is built from TRBV11-2 and TRBJ1-2, with D unresolved. Germline loops: CDR1 SGHAT, CDR2 FQNNGV. Trimming left V 5 bases short and J 6 bases short, with 10 bases between. The CDR3 has 12 residues. The CDR3 here is CASSPTSNGYTF. The DNA of the CDR3 is TGTGCCAGCAGCCCTACTTCAAATGGCTACACCTTC.

The chain recombines TRBV13 with TRBJ1-1; D uncertain. The CDR3 has 15 amino acids. V dropped 3 bases and J dropped 1 base, with 12 bases sitting between them. Per the germline V gene, CDR1 is PRHDT and CDR2 is FYEKMQ (reference sequence). CDR3 sequence reads: CASSLDLLGNTEAFF. The DNA for the CDR3 is TGTGCCAGCAGCTTGGACCTGCTTGGGAACACTGAAGCTTTCTTT.

The V and J genes are TRBV6-5 and TRBJ2-3, with D unclear. Germline-derived CDR1 and CDR2 are MNHEY and SVGAGI. This CDR3 is 14 amino acids long. V lost 0 bases and J 1 base, leaving 5 bases between the germline ends. The DNA of the CDR3 is TGTGCCAGCAGTTACTCGCCTGGCACAGATACGCAGTATTTT. This gives the protein CASSYSPGTDTQYF.

The CDR3 coding sequence is TGTGCCAGCAGCTTTCGAGGGAATACTGAAGCTTTCTTT. Its protein product is CASSFRGNTEAFF. The chain joins TRBV7-6 to TRBJ1-1, with D uncertain. V lost 3 bases to trimming and J lost 5 bases, with 10 bases between them. Germline CDR1 and CDR2: SGHVS and FNYEAQ. There are 13 residues in the CDR3. The full variable domain, its missing parts supplied by reference TRBV7-6 and TRBJ1-1, is GAGVSQSPRYKVTKRGQDVALRCDPISGHVSLYWYRQALGQGPEFLTYFNYEAQQDKSGLPNDRFSAERPEGSISTLTIQRTEQRDSAMYRCASSFRGNTEAFFGQGTRLTVV.

The chain combines TRBV6-6 with TRBJ2-7, with TRBD1 matching 8 bases. The ends lost 2 bases at V and 4 bases at J; junction bases unmatched: 4. CDR1 MNHNY and CDR2 SVGAGI come from the germline V gene (reference sequence). The CDR3 totals 14 residues. The CDR3 protein is CASSYRTGKYEQYF. The DNA of the CDR3 is TGTGCCAGCAGTTACCGGACAGGGAAGTACGAGCAGTACTTC.

The genes are TRBV9 and TRBJ1-2; D unresolved. Germline values: CDR1 SGDLS, CDR2 YYNGEE. The CDR3 has 14 residues. Between the trimmed V and J ends, which lost 6 bases and 2 bases, there was a span of 14 bases. CDR3 amino acids: CASKMAGGNYGYTF. The CDR3 DNA is TGTGCCAGCAAAATGGCAGGAGGGAACTATGGCTACACCTTC.

This chain connects TRBV5-4 to TRBJ2-1; 9 nucleotides align to TRBD2. The V gene's germline CDR1 is SGHNT and CDR2 YYREEE (reference sequence). J was trimmed by 7 bases and V by 2 bases; bases with no gene match: 7. This CDR3 spans 15 amino acids. CDR3 coding DNA: TGTGCCAGCAGCTTAGTTTCTAGCGGGGTTAATGAGCAGTTCTTC. It translates to CASSLVSSGVNEQFF.

The chain combines TRBV7-9 with TRBJ2-7, with 7 bases aligning to TRBD1. Germline V gives CDR1 SEHNR, CDR2 FQNEAQ (reference sequence). CDR3 length: 15 residues. Germline trimming cut 3 bases from V and 6 bases from J; bases unmatched to any gene: 11. CDR3 DNA: TGTGCCAGCAGCTTTAGAGGGGGCGGTAAGCTCGAGCAGTACTTC. It yields the protein CASSFRGGGKLEQYF.

The chain uses TRBV5-4 and TRBJ2-2, with D tentatively TRBD1 or TRBD2 (6 bases each). Per germline, CDR1 SGHNT and CDR2 YYREEE (reference sequence). This CDR3 is built from 16 residues. V was trimmed by 0 bases and J by 0 bases, leaving 9 bases between them. The CDR3 DNA reads TGTGCCAGCAGCTTGGGGGGGGCCCCGAACACCGGGGAGCTGTTTTTT. It encodes CASSLGGAPNTGELFF. The full variable domain, with the rest looked up from reference TRBV5-4 and TRBJ2-2, is ETGVTQSPTHLIKTRGQQVTLRCSSQSGHNTVSWYQQALGQGPQFIFQYYREEENGRGNFPPRFSGLQFPNYSSELNVNALELDDSALYLCASSLGGAPNTGELFFGEGSRLTVL.

The chain has TRBV5-1 and TRBJ1-2; D is unresolved. CDR3 length: 13 amino acids. V lost 3 bases and J lost 7, with 13 bases in between. Germline CDR1 is SGHRS and CDR2 is YFSETQ. The CDR3 spells CASSWDGPGGYTF. CDR3 nucleotide sequence: TGCGCCAGCAGCTGGGATGGACCGGGTGGCTACACCTTC.

The chain has TRBV18 and TRBJ1-3; TRBD1 matches at 8 bases. Germline lookup yields CDR1 KGHSH and CDR2 LQKENI. This CDR3 has 15 residues. Germline trimming cut 5 bases from V and 1 base from J; bases unmatched to any gene: 4. The CDR3 spells CASSSTGGSGNTIYF. CDR3 nucleotides: TGTGCCAGCTCATCTACAGGGGGTTCTGGAAACACCATATATTTT.

This clone was recorded only once. V usage is TRBV14 and J usage is TRBJ1-2; D is uncertain. Germline CDR1 reads SGHDN; CDR2 reads FVKESK. Deletions cut 4 bases from V and 3 bases from J, with 9 bases between. The CDR3 loop spans 13 amino acids. Here the CDR3 reads CASSPDLYYGYTF. Here the CDR3 DNA reads TGTGCCAGCAGCCCAGACCTCTACTATGGCTACACCTTC.

The chain uses TRBV5-1 and TRBJ2-5, with TRBD2 matching 11 bases. The CDR3 runs 16 residues. The junction had 7 bases not matched to a gene; V was cut back by 1 base and J by 5 bases. Germline lookup yields CDR1 SGHRS and CDR2 YFSETQ. The DNA of the CDR3 is TGCGCCAGCAGCTTGAGCCTAGCGGGAGGTCGGGAGACCCAGTACTTC. Residues: CASSLSLAGGRETQYF.

The genes are TRBV19 and TRBJ1-1, with no clear D. Trimming cost V 7 bases and J 12 bases, with 21 bases left between them. Looked up from germline, CDR1 is LNHDA and CDR2 is SQIVND (reference sequence). The CDR3 covers 13 residues. The CDR3 DNA reads as TGTGCCAGTACCAGCCGACATGGAGGGTTGACTTTCTTT. This gives the protein CASTSRHGGLTFF.

This chain links TRBV10-3 with TRBJ1-2, with 7 bases lining up with TRBD1. Trimming removed 0 bases from V and 2 bases from J; junction bases left unmatched: 9. Germline values: CDR1 ENHRY, CDR2 SYGVKD. The CDR3 is made up of 17 amino acids. The CDR3 is CAISESGWTGQNYGYTF. CDR3 nucleotide sequence: TGTGCCATCAGTGAGTCAGGGTGGACAGGACAAAACTATGGCTACACCTTC.

The chain joins TRBV5-6 to TRBJ1-2; 7 nucleotides align to TRBD1. The V segment lost 3 bases and the J segment 4 bases; nucleotides outside the gene matches: 12. Germline V lookup: CDR1 SGHDT, CDR2 YYEEEE. This CDR3 has 16 amino acids. CDR3 bases: TGTGCCAGCAGCTGGGGCCGAGGGACAGAGTCCTATGGCTACACCTTC. Translation: CASSWGRGTESYGYTF.

As DNA, the CDR3 is TGCGCCAGCAGCTTTCAACCTAATGAAAAACTGTTTTTT. This gives the protein CASSFQPNEKLFF. The V and J genes are TRBV5-1 and TRBJ1-4; no definite D call. The CDR3 is 13 amino acids. Germline loops: CDR1 SGHRS, CDR2 YFSETQ. The V gene lost 2 bases and the J gene lost 3 bases, with 5 bases spanning the gap.

The chain links TRBV19 to TRBJ1-5, with a possible D match to TRBD1 (6 bases). Germline CDR1 reads LNHDA; CDR2 reads SQIVND (reference sequence). The CDR3 is made up of 15 amino acids. The V end was cut by 7 bases, the J end by 0 bases, with 13 bases between. The DNA of the CDR3 is TGTGCCAGTAATAAGGGACACAATAGCAATCAGCCCCAGCATTTT. It specifies CASNKGHNSNQPQHF.